The 8 T cell receptor beta chains listed next were all sequenced from one sample in a study of PD-L1 blockade in urothelial cancer. The protocol was immunoSEQ multiplex PCR, while the TCRdb copy is restricted to in-frame clones and leaves out a portion. The sample consists of approximately 24,000 clones, approximately 86% of them appearing once. The input for sequencing was PBMCs, taken around atezolizumab (anti-PD-L1) treatment. These receptors were taken from a man in his sixties with urothelial cancer.

The chain carries TRBV7-6 and TRBJ2-1; perhaps TRBD2 as D (7 bases). The CDR3 spans 16 residues. V dropped 1 base and J dropped 3 bases, with 13 bases sitting between them. Germline assignment: CDR1 SGHVS and CDR2 FNYEAQ. The CDR3: CASSLVWGGNYNEQFF. The CDR3 region has the DNA TGTGCCAGCAGCTTAGTATGGGGGGGCAACTACAATGAGCAGTTCTTC. Drawing the rest from reference TRBV7-6 and TRBJ2-1, the complete variable domain is GAGVSQSPRYKVTKRGQDVALRCDPISGHVSLYWYRQALGQGPEFLTYFNYEAQQDKSGLPNDRFSAERPEGSISTLTIQRTEQRDSAMYRCASSLVWGGNYNEQFFGPGTRLTVL.

The chain carries TRBV7-9 and TRBJ2-2, with D maybe TRBD2 (5 bases). V was pared by 2 bases and J by 6 bases, with 19 bases between. The CDR3 runs to 17 residues. Per the germline V gene, CDR1 is SEHNR and CDR2 is FQNEAQ (reference sequence). CDR3 residues: CASSLYAPRTDAGELFF. The CDR3 DNA reads as TGTGCCAGCAGCTTATATGCCCCCCGGACTGATGCCGGGGAGCTGTTTTTT.

The DNA of the CDR3 is TGTGCCAGCAGCTCCCCCACTTTAGCTAACTATGGCTACACCTTC. Translating gives CASSSPTLANYGYTF. The chain is built from TRBV5-4 and TRBJ1-2; D not certain. CDR1 and CDR2 (germline): SGHNT, YYREEE (reference sequence). Trimming left V 3 bases short and J 0 bases short, with 12 bases between. The CDR3 length is 15 residues.

This clone is a singleton in its sample. The chain joins TRBV10-2 to TRBJ2-4; TRBD1 matches at 7 bases. This CDR3 has 14 amino acids. The germline V gene encodes CDR1 WSHSY and CDR2 SAAADI. V trimming: 8 bases; J trimming: 4 bases; junction bases outside the gene matches: 8. The CDR3 DNA reads TGCGCCAGCTCTACCGGGACAGCGAAAAACATTCAGTACTTC. Translated: CASSTGTAKNIQYF.

This rearrangement joins TRBV6-4 to TRBJ2-7; maybe TRBD1 (6 bases). The germline V gene has CDR1 MRHNA and CDR2 SNTAGT. The CDR3 is 15 amino acids. V shed 3 bases and J shed 4 bases, with 16 bases lying between them. The chain's CDR3 is CASSEQQGPGYEQYF. CDR3 sequence (DNA): TGTGCCAGCAGTGAACAACAGGGTCCAGGGTACGAGCAGTACTTC.

The chain uses TRBV12-5 and TRBJ1-5; D not certain. Germline CDR1 is LGHNT and CDR2 is FRNRAP. V dropped 0 bases and J dropped 6 bases, with 6 bases sitting between them. The CDR3 is 13 amino acids. CDR3 nucleotide sequence: TGTGCTAGTGGTTTGGTAATCTCTCAGCCCCAGCATTTT. This translates into CASGLVISQPQHF.

The genes are TRBV5-1 and TRBJ2-2; D call uncertain. With 0 bases removed from V and 2 bases from J, the gap between germline ends came to 8 bases. The CDR3 is made up of 15 amino acids. Germline-derived CDR1 and CDR2 are SGHRS and YFSETQ. The CDR3 DNA is TGCGCCAGCAGCTTGGTCGAGCGTAACACCGGGGAGCTGTTTTTT. Translated, it gives CASSLVERNTGELFF.

The chain links TRBV6-5 to TRBJ2-7; D is perhaps TRBD2 (5 bases). Trimming shortened V by 0 bases and J by 6 bases, and 12 bases separated the two germline ends. This CDR3 has 14 amino acids. Germline V gene data show CDR1 as MNHEY and CDR2 as SVGAGI. CDR3 nucleotide sequence: TGTGCCAGCAGTTACTCGTGGGAGTCTGTCGAGCAGTACTTC. Translating it yields CASSYSWESVEQYF.